This T cell receptor (beta chain) derives from a study of T cell changes during pregnancy in multiple sclerosis. Sequenced by immunoSEQ multiplex PCR; TCRdb stores in-frame clones only, minus some. Altogether 40,000 or so clones are present, around 92% being singletons, with the ten largest covering 7% to 8.5%. Germline loops: CDR1 MNHEY, CDR2 SMNVEV (reference sequence). The length of the CDR3 is 12 residues. V was shortened by 8 bases and J by 0 bases, with 7 bases between the two germline ends. Sequencing was performed on CD8+ T cells from peripheral blood mononuclear cells, taken in the third trimester of pregnancy. The TCR originated in a female donor with multiple sclerosis, enrolled in a pregnancy study. The chain employs TRBV27 and TRBJ1-1; D gene ambiguous. The CDR3 protein is CASGRVNTEAFF. CDR3 nucleotides: TGTGCCAGCGGGAGGGTGAACACTGAAGCTTTCTTT.